This entry lists 6 T cell receptor beta chains sequenced from one sample in a study of T cells after yellow fever vaccination. MiXCR, run by TCRdb on the 5' RACE reads, gives a single entry per CDR3 protein. The table has about 370,000 distinct CDR3 sequences, roughly 10% seen once. Specimen: PBMCs, collected on the day of the first yellow fever vaccination. All receptors come from a man in his late teens or twenties who received the YFV17D yellow fever vaccine.

The genes are TRBV5-5 and TRBJ2-1, with 10 bases fitting TRBD1. This CDR3 has 14 residues. Germline V gene lookup returns CDR1 SGHKS and CDR2 YYEKEE (reference sequence). V was pared by 1 base and J by 8 bases, with 3 bases of the junction left unmatched. CDR3 amino acids: CASSLPGTGDEQFF. The CDR3 nucleotides read TGTGCCAGCAGCTTGCCCGGGACAGGGGATGAGCAGTTCTTC.

This clonotype showed up many times. J is TRBJ2-2 and V is TRBV5-1; D perhaps matches TRBD2 (5 bases). This CDR3 spans 15 amino acids. CDR1 and CDR2 (germline): SGHRS, YFSETQ. With 4 bases removed from V and 5 bases from J, the gap between germline ends came to 15 bases. In nucleotides, the CDR3 is TGCGCCAGCAGCCCTCGCGGGCCGGAGACCGGGGAGCTGTTTTTT. It translates to CASSPRGPETGELFF.

Only a few counts were recorded for this clonotype. The chain combines TRBV20-1 with TRBJ1-2; 9 bases are shared with TRBD1. Unmatched junction bases numbered 3, after V lost 5 bases and J lost 2 bases. From germline, CDR1 is DFQATT and CDR2 SNEGSKA (reference sequence). The CDR3 is 13 residues long. The DNA of the CDR3 is TGCAGTGCTTTAGACAGGGGGAACTATGGCTACACCTTC. It encodes CSALDRGNYGYTF.

The V call is TRBV28, the J call TRBJ1-1; D is possibly TRBD1 (5 bases). CDR1 is MDHEN, CDR2 SYDVKM, per germline. The CDR3 runs 13 residues. V was clipped by 6 bases and J by 10 bases, with 18 bases between them. CDR3 residues: CASSPAPGITAFF. The CDR3, as DNA: TGTGCCAGCAGCCCTGCCCCAGGGATTACAGCTTTCTTT.

The chain is built from TRBV5-1 and TRBJ2-7; D gene ambiguous. Germline loops: CDR1 SGHRS, CDR2 YFSETQ. The CDR3 is 14 amino acids. V lost 4 bases to trimming and J lost 3 bases, with 14 bases between them. The CDR3 protein is CASSPEKSSYEQYF. CDR3 bases: TGCGCCAGCAGCCCCGAAAAAAGCAGCTACGAGCAGTACTTC.

This clonotype has more than one count but fewer than ten. The CDR3 nucleotides read TGTGCCAGCAGCTTAGCTGTCGGCAGTATGAACACTGAAGCTTTCTTT. This translates into CASSLAVGSMNTEAFF. This sequence joins TRBV7-9 and TRBJ1-1; no definite D call. Trimming pared 0 bases from V and 0 bases from J, leaving 11 bases between. This CDR3 has 16 amino acids. Germline V lookup: CDR1 SEHNR, CDR2 FQNEAQ (reference sequence).